These 25 T cell receptor beta chains were sequenced from one sample in a study of regulatory T cells in long-lasting Graves disease. With iRepertoire HTBI primers and Arm-PCR of CDR3 regions, TCR beta libraries were built. TCRdb analysed the multiplex PCR reads with MiXCR anew, one entry per CDR3 protein. The sample includes hundreds of thousands of distinct CDR3 sequences, 15% to 20% of them seen just once. The time point denotes: newly diagnosed GD, antithyroid drugs for less than 3 months. The TCR library was prepared using RNA isolated from PBMCs. These data are also associated with another study on T cells in Graves' hyperthyroidism and ophthalmopathy.

Sample: peripheral blood mononuclear cells (PBMCs), taken at new diagnosis, from a patient treated with antithyroid drugs. Every receptor here comes from a middle-aged woman with Graves disease.

The CDR3 nucleotides read TGTGCCAGCAGTACCGGGACTAGCTCTTCGGGGGAGCTGTTTTTT. It translates to CASSTGTSSSGELFF. The chain has TRBV27 and TRBJ2-2; 9 bases map to TRBD2. The CDR3 extends over 15 amino acids. Per the germline V gene, CDR1 is MNHEY and CDR2 is SMNVEV (reference sequence). Trimming cost V 5 bases and J 8 bases; bases outside gene matches: 9.

This clonotype was seen more than once but under ten times. The chain combines TRBV10-3 with TRBJ2-5; maybe TRBD1 (7 bases). Germline CDR1 is ENHRY and CDR2 is SYGVKD. The CDR3 loop spans 16 amino acids. Trimming left V 5 bases short and J 2 bases short, with 18 bases between. CDR3 in amino acids: CAISTGEEGPQETQYF. In DNA form, the CDR3 reads TGTGCCATCAGTACAGGGGAGGAAGGGCCACAAGAGACCCAGTACTTC.

This clonotype was observed at least ten times. J is TRBJ1-5 and V is TRBV12-5; unclear D gene. Per the germline V gene, CDR1 is LGHNT and CDR2 is FRNRAP. V was cut by 1 base and J by 3 bases, with 4 bases left in between. CDR3 length equals 13 residues. In DNA form, the CDR3 reads TGTGCTAGTGGTTTGGCCCTCAATCAGCCCCAGCATTTT. Protein product: CASGLALNQPQHF.

The V and J genes are TRBV20-1 and TRBJ1-5, with D unclear. V lost 0 bases to trimming and J lost 0 bases, with 9 bases between them. Germline CDR1 DFQATT, CDR2 SNEGSKA (reference sequence). The CDR3 loop spans 15 amino acids. In nucleotides, the CDR3 is TGCAGTGCTAGAGATCCCGGGAATAGCAATCAGCCCCAGCATTTT. Translating gives CSARDPGNSNQPQHF.

The chain combines TRBV2 with TRBJ1-1; no reliable D call. Germline lookup yields CDR1 SNHLY and CDR2 FYNNEI. The V and J ends lost 5 bases and 5 bases respectively, with 12 bases between them. The CDR3 contains 13 residues. CDR3: CASSTRRWTEAFF. The CDR3, as DNA: TGTGCCAGCAGTACTAGGAGGTGGACTGAAGCTTTCTTT.

This clonotype was counted a single time. This chain connects TRBV5-1 to TRBJ2-7, with no clear D. Germline CDR1 SGHRS, CDR2 YFSETQ. With 0 bases removed from V and 5 bases from J, the gap between germline ends came to 15 bases. The CDR3 sequence is 15 residues long. The DNA of the CDR3 is TGCGCCAGCAGCTTGGATCTAGGCAGAGCTAACGAGCAGTACTTC. This translates into CASSLDLGRANEQYF.

This chain joins TRBV5-1 and TRBJ1-2, with D possibly TRBD1 on 6 matching bases. The length of the CDR3 is 14 residues. Germline CDR1 SGHRS, CDR2 YFSETQ. Trimming left V 2 bases short and J 4 bases short, with 12 bases between. CDR3 nucleotide sequence: TGCGCCAGCAGCTTCCGACAGGACAGCTATGGCTACACCTTC. This encodes CASSFRQDSYGYTF.

This clonotype was counted at least ten times. The genes are TRBV28 and TRBJ1-5; D gene ambiguous. Trimming cost V 1 base and J 2 bases, with 9 bases left between them. Germline assignment: CDR1 MDHEN and CDR2 SYDVKM. This CDR3 comprises 15 residues. CDR3: CASSLSRQGNQPQHF. The CDR3 nucleotides read TGTGCCAGCAGTTTATCCAGGCAAGGCAATCAGCCCCAGCATTTT.

This clonotype was recorded many times. Here the CDR3 reads CASSQVRVVTGELFF. Here the CDR3 DNA reads TGTGCCAGCAGCCAAGTCAGGGTTGTGACCGGGGAGCTGTTTTTT. The chain recombines TRBV3-1 with TRBJ2-2, with a weak D call TRBD1 (5 bases). In germline, CDR1 is LGHDT, CDR2 YNNKEL (reference sequence). This CDR3 contains 15 residues. V was shortened by 1 base and J by 5 bases, with 11 bases between the two germline ends.

This clonotype turned up a few times. This chain uses TRBV19 with TRBJ1-2, with D possibly matching TRBD1 (6 bases). Trimming cost V 5 bases and J 5 bases, with 15 bases left between them. The CDR3 contains 14 residues. Germline values: CDR1 LNHDA, CDR2 SQIVND (reference sequence). CDR3 residues: CASSFRDTSYGYTF. The CDR3 region has the DNA TGTGCCAGTAGTTTCCGGGACACGTCTTATGGCTACACCTTC.

This clonotype was seen ten or more times. The J gene is TRBJ1-1, the V gene TRBV19; D might be TRBD1 (5 bases). V was cut by 3 bases and J by 2 bases, with 13 bases left in between. CDR3 length equals 15 residues. Germline V CDR1 and CDR2: LNHDA, SQIVND (reference sequence). The CDR3 here is CASSIGRQFNTEAFF. CDR3 DNA sequence: TGTGCCAGTAGTATCGGACGACAGTTTAACACTGAAGCTTTCTTT. Full variable domain (rest looked up from reference TRBV19 and TRBJ1-1): DGGITQSPKYLFRKEGQNVTLSCEQNLNHDAMYWYRQDPGQGLRLIYYSQIVNDFQKGDIAEGYSVSREKKESFPLTVTSAQKNPTAFYLCASSIGRQFNTEAFFGQGTRLTVV.

The V and J genes are TRBV20-1 and TRBJ1-2; tentative D call: TRBD1 (6 bases). V lost 0 bases to trimming and J lost 0 bases, with 17 bases between them. CDR3 size: 17 residues. The germline V gene has CDR1 DFQATT and CDR2 SNEGSKA (reference sequence). The DNA for the CDR3 is TGCAGTGCTAGAGATCGGGGGGGGACATCTGCTAACTATGGCTACACCTTC. This sequence encodes CSARDRGGTSANYGYTF.

This clonotype has ten or more counts. The J gene is TRBJ1-2, the V gene TRBV12-3 or TRBV12-4; D is possibly TRBD1 (6 bases). The V end was cut by 5 bases, the J end by 10 bases, with 17 bases between. The CDR3 is 13 amino acids. The CDR3 region has the DNA TGTGCCAGCAGTCGGACGACAGGTTGGGCCTACACCTTC. It codes for CASSRTTGWAYTF.

This clonotype appeared many times. The chain recombines TRBV5-1 with TRBJ2-3; TRBD2 matches at 8 bases. The ends lost 3 bases at V and 6 bases at J; junction bases unmatched: 12. Germline CDR1 and CDR2: SGHRS and YFSETQ. The CDR3 consists of 16 residues. Written as DNA, the CDR3 is TGCGCCAGCAGCTCACCGGGGGGGCCCACCCCGGATACGCAGTATTTT. Encoded protein: CASSSPGGPTPDTQYF.

This clonotype was seen many times. J is TRBJ2-2 and V is TRBV11-2, with TRBD2 matching 15 bases. Germline trimming cut 5 bases from V and 4 bases from J; bases unmatched to any gene: 5. Germline V CDR1 and CDR2: SGHAT, FQNNGV. The CDR3 length is 17 residues. CDR3 protein: CASSPGLAGGLTGELFF. The CDR3 bases are TGTGCCAGCAGCCCCGGACTAGCGGGGGGGCTCACCGGGGAGCTGTTTTTT.

V is TRBV18 and J is TRBJ1-6, with D perhaps TRBD1 (5 bases). The V end lost 6 bases, the J end lost 7 bases, and 13 bases lay between the germline ends. The germline gives CDR1 KGHSH, CDR2 LQKENI. This CDR3 has 14 amino acids. The CDR3 sequence: CASSSRQSNSPLHF. The CDR3 nucleotides read TGTGCCAGCTCTTCAAGACAGTCCAATTCACCCCTCCACTTT. Filled out from reference TRBV18 and TRBJ1-6, the complete variable domain reads NAGVMQNPRHLVRRRGQEARLRCSPMKGHSHVYWYRQLPEEGLKFMVYLQKENIIDESGMPKERFSAEFPKEGPSILRIQQVVRGDSAAYFCASSSRQSNSPLHFGNGTRLTVT.

This clonotype was detected ten times or more. This rearrangement joins TRBV28 to TRBJ1-2, with D unclear. Germline V lookup: CDR1 MDHEN, CDR2 SYDVKM. This CDR3 is built from 13 residues. The V gene lost 6 bases and the J gene lost 5 bases, with 13 bases spanning the gap. CDR3 sequence reads: CASSQAKLYGYTF. DNA for the CDR3: TGTGCCAGCAGCCAAGCGAAGCTATATGGCTACACCTTC.

The CDR3 DNA reads as TGCAGCGGGGGTGAGGGGACAGATACGCAGTATTTT. Translated, it gives CSGGEGTDTQYF. The V gene is TRBV29-1, the J gene TRBJ2-3; the D call may be TRBD1 or TRBD2 (5 bases each). V gave up 7 bases and J gave up 3 bases, with 11 bases separating them. CDR1 SQVTM and CDR2 ANQGSEA come from the germline V gene. The CDR3 has 12 amino acids.

The chain recombines TRBV3-1 with TRBJ1-4, with a possible D match to TRBD1 (6 bases). CDR3 length equals 16 residues. V was trimmed by 5 bases and J by 2 bases, leaving 15 bases between them. CDR1 and CDR2 from the germline V gene are LGHDT and YNNKEL (reference sequence). DNA for the CDR3: TGTGCCAGCAGCTCCCCTGGGGGGGCGACTAATGAAAAACTGTTTTTT. It encodes CASSSPGGATNEKLFF.

In this sample, this clonotype turned up a few times. V gene TRBV30 combines with J gene TRBJ2-3; TRBD1 might be the D (6 bases). This CDR3 is 13 amino acids long. Per germline, CDR1 GTSNPN and CDR2 SVGIG (reference sequence). V was clipped by 5 bases and J by 5 bases, with 14 bases between them. The CDR3 here is CAWGGQRRDTQYF. Written as DNA, the CDR3 is TGTGCCTGGGGCGGACAGCGCCGAGATACGCAGTATTTT.

The V call is TRBV4-1, the J call TRBJ2-5; D gene ambiguous. Germline CDR1 MGHRA, CDR2 YSYEKL. CDR3 length: 13 amino acids. The ends were cut back, 1 base at V and 5 bases at J, with 8 bases in the middle. This CDR3 is CASSQASMETQYF. DNA for the CDR3: TGCGCCAGCAGCCAAGCTAGTATGGAGACCCAGTACTTC.

Ten or more counts support this clonotype. The genes are TRBV20-1 and TRBJ1-1; D gene uncertain. CDR1 is DFQATT, CDR2 SNEGSKA, per germline (reference sequence). The CDR3 spans 12 residues. V gave up 3 bases and J gave up 1 base, with 6 bases separating them. The chain's CDR3 is CSARQANTEAFF. CDR3 sequence (DNA): TGCAGTGCTAGGCAGGCGAACACTGAAGCTTTCTTT.

This clonotype turned up a few times. This sequence joins TRBV19 and TRBJ1-5; D not certain. Germline lookup yields CDR1 LNHDA and CDR2 SQIVND (reference sequence). Trimming cost V 2 bases and J 1 base, with 12 bases left between them. The CDR3 is 16 amino acids. The CDR3 sequence is CASSIFGVASNQPQHF. Written as DNA, the CDR3 is TGTGCCAGTAGTATATTTGGTGTTGCGAGCAATCAGCCCCAGCATTTT.

The chain joins TRBV18 to TRBJ1-1; D is undetermined. V lost 2 bases, J lost 0 bases, and 10 bases lay in between. The CDR3 totals 15 residues. CDR1 and CDR2 from the germline V gene are KGHSH and LQKENI. CDR3 bases: TGTGCCAGCTCACCAGCTAGCTTGATGAACACTGAAGCTTTCTTT. This gives the protein CASSPASLMNTEAFF. Drawing the rest from reference TRBV18 and TRBJ1-1, the complete variable domain is NAGVMQNPRHLVRRRGQEARLRCSPMKGHSHVYWYRQLPEEGLKFMVYLQKENIIDESGMPKERFSAEFPKEGPSILRIQQVVRGDSAAYFCASSPASLMNTEAFFGQGTRLTVV.

The J gene is TRBJ2-5, the V gene TRBV19; no firm D call. Between the trimmed V and J ends, which lost 4 bases and 5 bases, there was a span of 14 bases. Germline assignment: CDR1 LNHDA and CDR2 SQIVND (reference sequence). The CDR3 runs to 14 residues. DNA of the CDR3: TGTGCCAGTAGTACCACAAGGAACGGGGAGACCCAGTACTTC. This gives the protein CASSTTRNGETQYF. The full variable domain, in which reference TRBV19 and TRBJ2-5 provide the parts outside the CDR3, is DGGITQSPKYLFRKEGQNVTLSCEQNLNHDAMYWYRQDPGQGLRLIYYSQIVNDFQKGDIAEGYSVSREKKESFPLTVTSAQKNPTAFYLCASSTTRNGETQYFGPGTRLLVL.